One sample yielded the 9 T cell receptor beta chains listed below, sequenced in a study of CD8 T cells in ankylosing spondylitis. TCRdb itself ran the 5' RACE reads through MiXCR, one entry per CDR3 protein. The sample has around 300,000 distinct CDR3 sequences, 11% seen once. The sequencing input was blood, either unsorted or a sorted T cell fraction (not recorded which). The receptors were sampled from a female donor with ankylosing spondylitis or in good health (not recorded which).

This clonotype was detected a few times. This rearrangement joins TRBV19 to TRBJ1-1; unclear D gene. The ends were cut back, 1 base at V and 4 bases at J, with 13 bases in the middle. The CDR3 contains 15 residues. CDR1 is LNHDA, CDR2 SQIVND, per germline (reference sequence). CDR3 nucleotide sequence: TGTGCCAGTAGTATAGCCGCCGGTATCTCCACTGAAGCTTTCTTT. This sequence encodes CASSIAAGISTEAFF.

This clonotype was detected ten times or more. This chain links TRBV5-1 with TRBJ2-1; 7 bases are a match to TRBD1. Germline lookup yields CDR1 SGHRS and CDR2 YFSETQ. Trimming at V came to 5 bases and at J to 3 bases, leaving 11 bases not matched to a gene. This CDR3 is 16 amino acids long. The CDR3 DNA reads TGCGCCAGCAGTTTCCCAGACAGGGATTACTACAATGAGCAGTTCTTC. It encodes CASSFPDRDYYNEQFF. Combining the CDR3 with reference TRBV5-1 and TRBJ2-1 gives the whole variable domain KAGVTQTPRYLIKTRGQQVTLSCSPISGHRSVSWYQQTPGQGLQFLFEYFSETQRNKGNFPGRFSGRQFSNSRSEMNVSTLELGDSALYLCASSFPDRDYYNEQFFGPGTRLTVL.

The chain joins TRBV7-9 to TRBJ1-6; D is uncertain. The germline gives CDR1 SEHNR, CDR2 FQNEAQ (reference sequence). V lost 2 bases to trimming and J lost 8 bases, with 10 bases between them. The CDR3 consists of 14 residues. The CDR3 loop is CASSLKLADSPLHF. The CDR3 DNA is TGTGCCAGCAGCTTAAAATTGGCGGATTCACCCCTCCACTTT. Full variable domain (missing parts from reference TRBV7-9 and TRBJ1-6): DTGVSQNPRHKITKRGQNVTFRCDPISEHNRLYWYRQTLGQGPEFLTYFQNEAQLEKSRLLSDRFSAERPKGSFSTLEIQRTEQGDSAMYLCASSLKLADSPLHFGNGTRLTVT.

This chain links TRBV6-2 or TRBV6-3 with TRBJ2-1; 13 positions match TRBD2. The ends lost 6 bases at V and 10 bases at J; junction bases unmatched: 6. Germline V gene lookup returns CDR1 MNHEY and CDR2 SVGEGT. The length of the CDR3 is 14 residues. The CDR3 loop is CASSGLAGESEQFF. CDR3 sequence (DNA): TGTGCCAGCAGCGGACTAGCGGGAGAAAGCGAGCAGTTCTTC.

The sample holds many counts of this clonotype. This chain connects TRBV6-5 to TRBJ1-3; possible D gene TRBD1, 6 bases. V was cut by 6 bases and J by 2 bases, with 11 bases left in between. Germline CDR1 is MNHEY and CDR2 is SVGAGI. CDR3 length: 14 residues. The CDR3 region has the DNA TGTGCCAGCAGGTTACAGGGAACTGGAAACACCATATATTTT. It codes for CASRLQGTGNTIYF.

The gene calls are TRBV11-3 and TRBJ2-3, with D perhaps assigned TRBD1 or TRBD2 (6 bases each). V lost 5 bases to trimming and J lost 2 bases, with 17 bases between them. The CDR3 extends over 16 amino acids. Germline-derived CDR1 and CDR2 are SGHNT and YENEEA. The CDR3 sequence is CASSRGQSGSTDTQYF. CDR3 nucleotides: TGTGCCAGCAGCCGCGGACAGAGCGGGTCCACAGATACGCAGTATTTT.

This clonotype was picked up many times. This rearrangement joins TRBV7-3 to TRBJ2-2, with TRBD1 identical over 7 bases. CDR1 is SGHTA, CDR2 FQGTGA, per germline. The CDR3 contains 17 residues. V gave up 5 bases and J gave up 4 bases; unmatched junction bases: 13. This CDR3 reads CASSPDLRGLGTGELFF. The CDR3 DNA follows: TGTGCCAGCAGCCCAGATCTGAGGGGGCTTGGCACCGGGGAGCTGTTTTTT.

The chain couples TRBV5-1 to TRBJ2-3; no clear D. This CDR3 contains 16 residues. Trimming cost V 0 bases and J 3 bases, with 14 bases left between them. CDR1 is SGHRS and CDR2 is YFSETQ in the germline V gene. CDR3 sequence: CASSLVTWTRTDTQYF. As DNA, the CDR3 is TGCGCCAGCAGCTTGGTGACTTGGACGAGAACAGATACGCAGTATTTT.

This clonotype was seen many times. This chain connects TRBV5-1 to TRBJ1-1, with D tentatively TRBD1 (6 bases). The ends were cut back, 2 bases at V and 7 bases at J, with 9 bases in the middle. Germline V CDR1 and CDR2: SGHRS, YFSETQ. The CDR3 consists of 12 residues. The CDR3 region is CASSFQGGEAFF. The CDR3 DNA is TGCGCCAGCAGCTTCCAAGGGGGTGAAGCTTTCTTT.